This entry concerns a single T cell receptor beta chain. This clonotype is categorized as medium-sized (0.01 to 0.1%). It has no much larger one-base neighbor in the sample; base qualities were not kept. The data were taken from a study of T cells after yellow fever vaccination (dated by TCRdb to about 2019). Notes on the research overall: Memory subsets (EM, EMRA, CM and Tscm) were sorted on a BD FACS Aria III using CD3, CD45RA, CCR7 and CD95 staining. Libraries from fractions with low cell numbers were prepared with the SMART-Seq v4 Ultra Low Input RNA kit. To track T-cell clones before and after primary and booster YFV17D yellow fever vaccination, bulk TCR alpha and beta repertoires were sequenced longitudinally. Two healthy male donors, one aged 18 to 30 and one aged 30 to 40 years, made up the cohort. Blood was collected at multiple timepoints before and after primary and secondary immunization, and bulk PBMC replicates and cell subsets were isolated. Sorting of memory subsets took place on days 0, 15 and 45 and at 18 months after primary vaccination, as well as on days 0, 15 and 45 after the 30-year booster. Here is what the overall study found, with its caveats: Computational filtering was required because FACS-sorted repertoires could contain abundant contaminating clonotypes from the bulk population. Because the study included only a couple of donors, the extent to which the findings can be generalized is limited. On day 0, almost all vaccine-responding clonotypes were found to be below detection in the sorted memory subsets. The secondary T-cell response was found to be weaker but faster than the primary response, with a peak reached on day 5 rather than on day 15. A small share of clonotypes was detected in both CD4 and CD8 compartments, with the overlap likely arising from convergent recombination. After the booster, most clones that had expanded after primary vaccination were detected again (nearly 97% of CD4 and roughly 86% of CD8), suggesting broad maintenance of memory.

According to the study, the label for this sample's treatment or condition signals: live attenuated yellow fever vaccine strain. A standard Ficoll-Paque protocol was used to isolate PBMCs from peripheral blood. For sorted memory subsets, RNA extraction was done with the RNeasy Micro Kit. TCR cDNA was synthesized by 5'RACE template switching, which introduced a universal primer site and unique molecular identifiers. Priming of cDNA synthesis was performed from both the TCR alpha and TCR beta constant segments. Library amplification used two PCR steps, and the second PCR step added sample barcodes and sequencing adapters. Sequencing of libraries was done on Illumina HiSeq 2500 (2x100 bp) or NovaSeq (2x150 bp). As for how the authors treated the data: MIGEC handled demultiplexing of reads and collapsing into UMI consensus sequences, while MiXCR performed V(D)J alignment. Vaccine-responding clonotypes were defined with edgeR using replicate PBMC samples, requiring FDR below 0.01 and a log2 fold change above 5 up to day 15. CD4 or CD8 identity was assigned to each bulk clonotype according to whether the clonotype was present at higher abundance in the sequenced CD4 repertoire or the sequenced CD8 repertoire. To estimate how each clone was distributed across memory phenotypes, clonotype frequencies in memory subsets were weighted by FACS-sorted cell numbers. TCRdb reran the public reads through fastp at Q25 and MiXCR, keeping productive beta chains. Each record represents a unique CDR3 protein, reported with the most common genes and DNA among its rows. TCRdb's processing, not the authors' own work, is the source of the V and J calls. The sample table shows roughly 11,000 distinct CDR3 sequences, and roughly 6% are seen once. The ten largest clones represent approximately 0.99% of the sample.

The CDR3 starts with the cysteine, ends with the phenylalanine, and has 15 residues. Only the CDR3 DNA is retained, 45 bases long and in frame from the first base. Clipping removes 2 bases from V and 13 bases from J, with 7 as the unmatched junction base count. In the germline V gene, CDR1 corresponds to MDHEN and CDR2 to SYDVKM. Sequences were derived from PBMCs, either bulk or a sorted T-cell subset (CD4+, CD8+, memory, or dextramer-sorted; not recorded which), sampled on the day of the yellow fever booster vaccination. The TCR comes from a man aged 30 to 45 who received the YFV17D yellow fever vaccine. The chain is made from TRBV28 and TRBJ2-1; 14 bases in the junction line up with TRBD2. The DNA is TGTGCCAGCAGTTTAGGGACTAGCGGGAGCACGGCTCAGTTCTTC. This codes for CASSLGTSGSTAQFF.